This entry lists 17 T cell receptor beta chains sequenced from one sample in a study of blood T cell repertoires in COVID-19. The table came from immunoSEQ multiplex PCR; TCRdb's copy has only in-frame clones and leaves some out. The sample has around 31,000 clones; 80% to 90% are singletons. Sequencing was done on a sample of peripheral blood. The origin of the receptors is a human donor with active COVID-19. The donor label of this sample is uncertain.

In this sample, this clone turned up once. The V call is TRBV4-3, the J call TRBJ1-1; D gene ambiguous. Looked up from germline, CDR1 is LGHNA and CDR2 is YSLEER. The germline V and J ends were trimmed by 0 bases and 4 bases, with 12 bases remaining between them. The CDR3 consists of 15 residues. The CDR3 sequence is CASSQDTNRFTEAFF. The CDR3 DNA is TGCGCCAGCAGCCAAGACACGAACAGATTCACTGAAGCTTTCTTT.

The CDR3 loop is CASSSQGPNQETQYF. DNA of the CDR3: TGTGCCAGCAGTTCACAGGGCCCCAACCAAGAGACCCAGTACTTC. V gene TRBV11-2 combines with J gene TRBJ2-5; possibly TRBD1 for D (6 bases). This CDR3 has 15 amino acids. CDR1 SGHAT and CDR2 FQNNGV come from the germline V gene. Trimming pared 6 bases from V and 0 bases from J, leaving 14 bases between.

The chain joins TRBV4-2 to TRBJ2-7; tentative D call: TRBD1 (7 bases). CDR3 size: 15 residues. Germline V lookup: CDR1 LGHNA, CDR2 YNFKEQ. Trimming took 5 bases from V and 3 from J, leaving 17 bases between them. CDR3 in DNA: TGTGCCAGCAGCACGGATCGACAGGGACTCTACGAGCAGTACTTC. Translation: CASSTDRQGLYEQYF.

This clone has just one count. The rearrangement joins TRBV5-1 to TRBJ2-1; 9 bases match TRBD2. Germline CDR1 SGHRS, CDR2 YFSETQ. The junction had 20 bases not matched to a gene; V was cut back by 4 bases and J by 9 bases. This CDR3 has 18 amino acids. CDR3 region: CASSRGGSGGVDLREQFF. For the CDR3, the DNA is TGCGCCAGCAGCCGCGGTGGTAGCGGGGGAGTGGATCTCCGTGAGCAGTTCTTC.

This sequence joins TRBV2 and TRBJ1-3, with TRBD1 identical over 8 bases. There are 14 residues in the CDR3. Germline V gene sequence: CDR1 SNHLY, CDR2 FYNNEI. With 7 bases clipped from V and 0 bases from J, the junction kept 2 bases outside the gene matches. The CDR3 sequence: CASNGQGSGNTIYF. The CDR3 DNA is TGTGCCAGCAACGGACAGGGCTCTGGAAACACCATATATTTT.

This clone came up a few times. The chain carries TRBV24-1 and TRBJ1-2; 7 bases line up with TRBD1. Germline V gene data show CDR1 as KGHDR and CDR2 as SFDVKD. This CDR3 is built from 12 residues. The J segment lost 5 bases and the V segment lost 11 bases, leaving 7 bases of the junction unmatched. Written as DNA, the CDR3 is TGTGCCAGGTCTTCAGGGGGGTATGGCTACACCTTC. Amino acid sequence: CARSSGGYGYTF.

This clone appeared a few times. The V gene is TRBV27, the J gene TRBJ2-3, with D possibly TRBD2 on 6 matching bases. CDR1 is MNHEY and CDR2 is SMNVEV in the germline V gene (reference sequence). The CDR3 consists of 16 residues. V was trimmed by 3 bases and J by 2 bases, leaving 15 bases between them. The CDR3 reads CASSFKLAVNTDTQYF. The CDR3 DNA follows: TGTGCCAGCAGTTTTAAACTAGCCGTGAACACAGATACGCAGTATTTT.

A single count supports this clone. This sequence joins TRBV19 and TRBJ2-2; 7 bases match TRBD2. J lost 4 bases, V lost 7 bases, and 9 bases had no gene match. From germline, CDR1 is LNHDA and CDR2 SQIVND (reference sequence). The CDR3 is made up of 15 amino acids. This CDR3 reads CASISGGSLTGELFF. The CDR3 DNA is TGTGCCAGTATCTCTGGCGGGAGTCTCACCGGGGAGCTGTTTTTT.

The V call is TRBV7-6, the J call TRBJ2-5; 12 positions match TRBD2. V trimming: 5 bases; J trimming: 2 bases; junction bases outside the gene matches: 6. Germline V gene data show CDR1 as SGHVS and CDR2 as FNYEAQ. The length of the CDR3 is 16 residues. CDR3 loop: CASSPRLAGDQETQYF. The CDR3 region has the DNA TGTGCCAGCAGCCCAAGACTAGCGGGGGATCAAGAGACCCAGTACTTC. Full variable domain (remainder filled in from reference TRBV7-6 and TRBJ2-5): GAGVSQSPRYKVTKRGQDVALRCDPISGHVSLYWYRQALGQGPEFLTYFNYEAQQDKSGLPNDRFSAERPEGSISTLTIQRTEQRDSAMYRCASSPRLAGDQETQYFGPGTRLLVL.

The genes are TRBV3-1 (or the pseudogene TRBV3-2) and TRBJ2-3, with a tentative D call TRBD1 (6 bases). Trimming pared 1 base from V and 2 bases from J, leaving 10 bases between. Germline CDR1 reads LGHDT; CDR2 reads YNNKEL (reference sequence). This CDR3 is 15 amino acids long. In DNA, the CDR3 is TGTGCCAGCAGCCAAGTTTGGGGGCTCACAGATACGCAGTATTTT. As protein: CASSQVWGLTDTQYF.

The chain carries TRBV6-1 and TRBJ1-2; unclear D gene. Germline V lookup: CDR1 MNHNS, CDR2 SASEGT. There are 14 residues in the CDR3. The V end lost 1 base, the J end lost 5 bases, and 11 bases lay between the germline ends. CDR3 protein: CASSEGAQFYGYTF. The CDR3 nucleotides are TGTGCCAGCAGTGAAGGTGCCCAGTTTTATGGCTACACCTTC.

The chain uses TRBV11-2 and TRBJ1-2; D ambiguous. Trimming stripped 2 bases from V and 8 bases from J, with 6 bases between. Germline values: CDR1 SGHAT, CDR2 FQNNGV. The CDR3 consists of 11 residues. The CDR3 nucleotides are TGTGCCAGCAGCTTACCAGGAGGCTACACCTTC. This codes for CASSLPGGYTF.

This clone appeared a single time. The rearrangement links TRBV7-6 to TRBJ2-2, with 9 bases matching TRBD2. With 5 bases clipped from V and 5 bases from J, the junction kept 12 bases outside the gene matches. The CDR3 has 17 amino acids. Germline CDR1 and CDR2: SGHVS and FNYEAQ. CDR3 nucleotide sequence: TGTGCCAGCAGCACCCCGCGGGGGGGGGTCGGAACCGGGGAGCTGTTTTTT. This gives the protein CASSTPRGGVGTGELFF.

CDR3 sequence: CASSERTGELQPQHF. CDR3 in DNA: TGTGCCAGCAGTGAGCGGACAGGGGAGCTTCAGCCCCAGCATTTT. The rearrangement uses TRBV2 and TRBJ1-5; 9 nucleotides agree with TRBD1. Trimming cost V 3 bases and J 6 bases; bases outside gene matches: 6. The CDR3 covers 15 residues. Germline assignment: CDR1 SNHLY and CDR2 FYNNEI.

The chain couples TRBV2 to TRBJ2-1; 13 nucleotides match TRBD2. Germline assignment: CDR1 SNHLY and CDR2 FYNNEI. The CDR3 is made up of 16 amino acids. The ends lost 6 bases at V and 9 bases at J; junction bases unmatched: 11. The CDR3 bases are TGTGCCAGCAGCGAGACTAGCGGGGGGCTGGGTATTGAGCAGTTCTTC. Protein sequence: CASSETSGGLGIEQFF.

The genes are TRBV11-2 and TRBJ2-6; D is ambiguous. The CDR3 is 13 residues long. Germline V gives CDR1 SGHAT, CDR2 FQNNGV. Trimming shortened V by 5 bases and J by 5 bases, and 7 bases separated the two germline ends. CDR3 protein: CASSLYRANVLTF. Here the CDR3 DNA reads TGTGCCAGCAGCCTATATAGGGCCAACGTCCTGACTTTC.

The V and J genes are TRBV10-3 and TRBJ2-7; 7 nucleotides match TRBD2. Germline V lookup: CDR1 ENHRY, CDR2 SYGVKD. With 2 bases clipped from V and 3 bases from J, the junction kept 4 bases outside the gene matches. The CDR3 contains 14 residues. CDR3 protein: CAISEAGENYEQYF. CDR3 in DNA: TGTGCCATCAGTGAGGCGGGGGAGAACTACGAGCAGTACTTC.